This T cell receptor beta chain was sequenced for a study of PD-L1 blockade in urothelial cancer. Study in general: Prior chemotherapy in patients spanned 0 to 3 regimens. At 6 weeks and at 3 weeks (second dose) after treatment start, blood was analyzed.

Clones were sequenced by immunoSEQ multiplex PCR, and TCRdb holds only the in-frame ones, with some missing. The table includes approximately 50,000 clones, approximately 85% detected once. Time point meaning: pretreatment peripheral blood. With 6 bases clipped from V and 4 bases from J, the junction kept 13 bases outside the gene matches. The CDR3 covers 17 residues. Germline values: CDR1 LNHDA, CDR2 SQIVND (reference sequence). The clonotype comes from a man aged 50 to 60 with urothelial cancer. The sequencing here drew on PBMCs, taken around atezolizumab (anti-PD-L1) treatment. This chain connects TRBV19 to TRBJ2-5, with 11 nucleotides matching TRBD1. The CDR3 here is CASSTKDRGRFGETQYF. As DNA, the CDR3 is TGTGCCAGTAGCACCAAGGACAGGGGGCGATTCGGAGAGACCCAGTACTTC.